This T cell receptor (beta chain) is drawn from a study of T cell repertoires in cytomegalovirus infection. Across the whole study: In the study, CMV epitopes included recently identified HLA-C-restricted and well-studied HLA-B-restricted ones. Public TCR beta signature analysis indicated the presence of both CMV infection and matching HLA type.

Study outcomes and limitations: Dominating the ex vivo response were HLA-C-restricted CMV-specific TCR beta clonotypes.

Of note for this clonotype: The antigen is not known.

This CDR3 has 14 residues. Trimming took 5 bases from V and 6 from J; bases not matched to a gene: 10. The germline V gene has CDR1 MDHEN and CDR2 SYDVKM. TCRdb re-called the reads with MiXCR, one entry per CDR3 protein. The sample shows some 220,000 distinct CDR3 sequences, 35% to 40% of them seen only once. This sample comprised CD8+ T cells from cultured PBMCs, obtained from culture after CMV antigen stimulation. V usage is TRBV28 and J usage is TRBJ2-7, with 7 bases identical to TRBD2. This receptor was identified in a human donor in good health (CMV status not recorded). Some clones in this sample may be carry-over from other donors' samples. The CDR3 nucleotides are TGTGCCAGCAGTCCACGGGAGGCCCTCGCCGAGCAGTACTTC. It translates to CASSPREALAEQYF.